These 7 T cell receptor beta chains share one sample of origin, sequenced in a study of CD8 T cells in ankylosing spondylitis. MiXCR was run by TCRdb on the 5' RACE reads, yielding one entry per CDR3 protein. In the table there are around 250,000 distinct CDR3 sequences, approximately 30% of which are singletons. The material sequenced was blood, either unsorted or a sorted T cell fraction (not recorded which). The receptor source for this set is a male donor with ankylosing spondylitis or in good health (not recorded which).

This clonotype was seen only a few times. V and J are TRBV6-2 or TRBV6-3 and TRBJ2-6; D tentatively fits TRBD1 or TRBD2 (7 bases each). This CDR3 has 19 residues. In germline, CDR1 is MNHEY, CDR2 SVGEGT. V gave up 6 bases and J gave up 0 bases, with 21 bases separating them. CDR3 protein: CASRSGRGRTASGANVLTF. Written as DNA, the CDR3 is TGTGCCAGCAGAAGTGGGAGGGGGCGAACCGCCTCTGGGGCCAACGTCCTGACTTTC.

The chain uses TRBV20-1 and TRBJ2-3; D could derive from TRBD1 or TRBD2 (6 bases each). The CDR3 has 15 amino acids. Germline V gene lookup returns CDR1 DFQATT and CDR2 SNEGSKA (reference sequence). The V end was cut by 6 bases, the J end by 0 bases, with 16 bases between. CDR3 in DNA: TGCAGTGCCTGGAGGGGGACACTAAGCACAGATACGCAGTATTTT. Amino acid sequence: CSAWRGTLSTDTQYF.

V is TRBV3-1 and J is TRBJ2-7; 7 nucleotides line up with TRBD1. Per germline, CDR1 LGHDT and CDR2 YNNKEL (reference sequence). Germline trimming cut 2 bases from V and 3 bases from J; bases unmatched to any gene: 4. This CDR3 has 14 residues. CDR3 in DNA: TGTGCCAGCAGCCAAAGGGACAGCAACTACGAGCAGTACTTC. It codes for CASSQRDSNYEQYF.

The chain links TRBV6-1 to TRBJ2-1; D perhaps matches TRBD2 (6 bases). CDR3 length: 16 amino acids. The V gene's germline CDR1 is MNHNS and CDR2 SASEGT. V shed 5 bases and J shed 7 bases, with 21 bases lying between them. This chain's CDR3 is CASSPSSPGVLNEQFF. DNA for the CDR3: TGTGCCAGCAGTCCGTCTAGTCCGGGGGTACTGAATGAGCAGTTCTTC.

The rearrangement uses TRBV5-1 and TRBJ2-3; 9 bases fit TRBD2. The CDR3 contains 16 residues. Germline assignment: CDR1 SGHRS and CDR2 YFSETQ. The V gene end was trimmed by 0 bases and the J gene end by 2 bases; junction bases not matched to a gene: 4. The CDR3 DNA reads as TGCGCCAGCAGCTTGGTGACTAGCGGATACACAGATACGCAGTATTTT. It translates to CASSLVTSGYTDTQYF.

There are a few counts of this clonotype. The CDR3 region is CASTEASSTEAFF. CDR3 bases: TGCGCCAGCACGGAGGCGTCGAGCACTGAAGCTTTCTTT. The chain is built from TRBV4-1 and TRBJ1-1; D gene unclear. CDR3 length: 13 residues. Germline-derived CDR1 and CDR2 are MGHRA and YSYEKL. The V gene lost 7 bases and the J gene lost 4 bases, with 13 bases spanning the gap.

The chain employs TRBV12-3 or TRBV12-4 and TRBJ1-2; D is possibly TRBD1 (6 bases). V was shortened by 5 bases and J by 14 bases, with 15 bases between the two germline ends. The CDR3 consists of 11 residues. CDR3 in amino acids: CASSLDSSLTF. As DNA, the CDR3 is TGTGCCAGCAGTCTGGACAGTTCACTTACCTTC.